The 19 T cell receptor beta chains below all came from one sample that was sequenced in a study of Ad26.COV2.S vaccination and SARS-CoV-2 variants. The table came from immunoSEQ multiplex PCR; TCRdb's copy has only in-frame clones and leaves some out. The sample lists 350,000 to 500,000 clones; 89% were seen once. This sample's treatment: around 19 received Ad26.COV2.S at low or high dose, single or two shots; several received placebo; per-sample allocation not given. Collection of samples fell on day 63 after the first vaccine or placebo injection. The sequencing here drew on peripheral blood, taken in a trial of Ad26.COV2.S vaccine versus placebo. Every receptor here comes from a person aged 18 to 59 who received the Ad26.COV2.S COVID-19 vaccine or a placebo.

This clone was counted a few times. The chain combines TRBV24-1 with TRBJ2-1; 7 nucleotides line up with TRBD1. V lost 1 base, J lost 0 bases, and 2 bases stayed unmatched. This CDR3 has 16 amino acids. Germline V gene lookup returns CDR1 KGHDR and CDR2 SFDVKD. As DNA, the CDR3 is TGTGCCACCAGTGATTTACAGGGGAGCTCCTACAATGAGCAGTTCTTC. This sequence encodes CATSDLQGSSYNEQFF.

J is TRBJ1-2 and V is TRBV7-9; 7 nucleotides agree with TRBD1. Trimming at V came to 5 bases and at J to 7 bases, leaving 16 bases not matched to a gene. This CDR3 has 16 residues. CDR1 and CDR2 (germline): SEHNR, FQNEAQ (reference sequence). The CDR3 DNA reads as TGTGCCAGCAGCCAAAGGCGCCGGGACAGCGATCGTGGCTACACCTTC. It translates to CASSQRRRDSDRGYTF.

This chain joins TRBV5-6 and TRBJ2-7; 7 nucleotides match TRBD1. Germline CDR1 and CDR2: SGHDT and YYEEEE. The CDR3 has 14 residues. V gave up 4 bases and J gave up 2 bases; unmatched junction bases: 6. CDR3 amino acids: CASSDGTVPYEQYF. The CDR3 nucleotides are TGTGCCAGCAGCGATGGGACAGTCCCCTACGAGCAGTACTTC.

In DNA form, the CDR3 reads TGTGCCAGCCGCCTGGAGACAGATACGCAGTATTTT. It is translated as CASRLETDTQYF. This chain uses TRBV12-3 or TRBV12-4 with TRBJ2-3, with unresolved D. V shed 8 bases and J shed 3 bases, with 9 bases lying between them. This CDR3 is 12 amino acids long.

The V gene is TRBV5-5, the J gene TRBJ2-7; D is perhaps TRBD2 (5 bases). Trimming cost V 0 bases and J 3 bases, with 10 bases left between them. This CDR3 is built from 14 residues. From germline, CDR1 is SGHKS and CDR2 YYEKEE (reference sequence). CDR3 DNA sequence: TGTGCCAGCAGCTTGGCGGCGGGCAGCTACGAGCAGTACTTC. It is translated as CASSLAAGSYEQYF.

The chain is built from TRBV15 and TRBJ2-1; the D gene is possibly TRBD2 (5 bases). This CDR3 comprises 13 residues. Per germline, CDR1 LNHNV and CDR2 YYDKDF (reference sequence). V lost 3 bases, J lost 15 bases, and 18 bases lay in between. The CDR3 sequence: CATSSHTSGIGFF. CDR3 coding DNA: TGTGCCACCAGCAGTCATACGTCGGGAATAGGGTTCTTC.

The genes are TRBV4-1 and TRBJ2-2; TRBD1 matches 8 bases. The CDR3 sequence is 16 residues long. CDR1 MGHRA and CDR2 YSYEKL come from the germline V gene. The V segment lost 4 bases and the J segment 0 bases; nucleotides outside the gene matches: 4. The CDR3: CASSPGQGTNTGELFF. CDR3 DNA sequence: TGCGCCAGCAGCCCCGGACAGGGAACGAACACCGGGGAGCTGTTTTTT.

The rearrangement links TRBV5-1 to TRBJ2-5; 9 positions match TRBD2. J lost 5 bases, V lost 1 base, and 6 bases had no gene match. Germline CDR1 is SGHRS and CDR2 is YFSETQ. CDR3 length equals 15 residues. CDR3 amino acids: CASSLSSGSKETQYF. The CDR3 DNA sequence: TGCGCCAGCAGCTTGAGTAGCGGGAGTAAGGAGACCCAGTACTTC. Complete variable domain (other parts from reference TRBV5-1 and TRBJ2-5): KAGVTQTPRYLIKTRGQQVTLSCSPISGHRSVSWYQQTPGQGLQFLFEYFSETQRNKGNFPGRFSGRQFSNSRSEMNVSTLELGDSALYLCASSLSSGSKETQYFGPGTRLLVL.

The rearrangement joins TRBV7-2 to TRBJ1-1, with a possible D match to TRBD1 (5 bases). CDR3 length: 16 residues. CDR1 SGHTA and CDR2 FQGNSA come from the germline V gene. V was cut by 5 bases and J by 5 bases, with 21 bases left in between. Written as DNA, the CDR3 is TGTGCCAGCAGCCCCCCCGGGTTGAGGGGCGGGACTGAAGCTTTCTTT. Its translation is CASSPPGLRGGTEAFF.

The chain has TRBV6-5 and TRBJ2-7; 8 nucleotides agree with TRBD2. The CDR3 spans 15 residues. J was trimmed by 3 bases and V by 2 bases; bases with no gene match: 6. CDR1 and CDR2 from the germline V gene are MNHEY and SVGAGI. CDR3 bases: TGTGCCAGCAGTTACCTCGGACTAGCCAGCTACGAGCAGTACTTC. Translating it yields CASSYLGLASYEQYF.

V gene TRBV5-8 combines with J gene TRBJ2-7; D might be TRBD2 (6 bases). V was shortened by 2 bases and J by 2 bases, with 11 bases between the two germline ends. Germline V CDR1 and CDR2: SGHTS, YDEGEE. The CDR3 extends over 14 amino acids. The CDR3 protein is CASSFVRGTYEQYF. DNA for the CDR3: TGTGCCAGCAGCTTTGTCCGCGGGACCTACGAGCAGTACTTC.

The V gene is TRBV27, the J gene TRBJ1-1; TRBD1 matches at 7 bases. From germline, CDR1 is MNHEY and CDR2 SMNVEV (reference sequence). The CDR3 consists of 15 residues. The V gene end was trimmed by 6 bases and the J gene end by 1 base; junction bases not matched to a gene: 8. CDR3 nucleotide sequence: TGTGCCAGCAGCAATCCCGGGACAGAGAACACTGAAGCTTTCTTT. Translated, it gives CASSNPGTENTEAFF.

The chain links TRBV5-6 to TRBJ2-1; D unresolved. The CDR3 consists of 13 residues. Germline loops: CDR1 SGHDT, CDR2 YYEEEE. Between the trimmed V and J ends, which lost 0 bases and 5 bases, there was a span of 6 bases. The CDR3 DNA sequence: TGTGCCAGCAGCTTGGTCCCAGACAATGAGCAGTTCTTC. It encodes CASSLVPDNEQFF.

The chain carries TRBV9 and TRBJ2-3; 12 bases line up with TRBD2. The length of the CDR3 is 16 residues. J lost 2 bases, V lost 4 bases, and 5 bases had no gene match. Germline loops: CDR1 SGDLS, CDR2 YYNGEE. In DNA form, the CDR3 reads TGTGCCAGCAGCTTGCTAGCGGGGGGGCCCACAGATACGCAGTATTTT. It yields the protein CASSLLAGGPTDTQYF.

J is TRBJ2-7 and V is TRBV2; D may be TRBD2 (5 bases). Germline V gene data show CDR1 as SNHLY and CDR2 as FYNNEI. The CDR3 sequence is 13 residues long. Trimming removed 11 bases from V and 6 bases from J, with 20 bases in between. The CDR3: CACGRESSTEQYV. The CDR3 bases are TGTGCCTGTGGACGGGAATCAAGCACCGAGCAGTACGTC.

V and J are TRBV5-4 and TRBJ2-1; either TRBD1 or TRBD2 may supply D (5 bases each). The CDR3 extends over 14 amino acids. V dropped 0 bases and J dropped 2 bases, with 6 bases sitting between them. Germline loops: CDR1 SGHNT, CDR2 YYREEE (reference sequence). CDR3 coding DNA: TGTGCCAGCAGCTTGGAGGGACCCTACAATGAGCAGTTCTTC. It is translated as CASSLEGPYNEQFF.

The chain uses TRBV28 and TRBJ1-5; D uncertain. V was pared by 3 bases and J by 3 bases, with 9 bases between. Germline V gene data show CDR1 as MDHEN and CDR2 as SYDVKM. This CDR3 region has 14 residues. The CDR3 region has the DNA TGTGCCAGCAGTTTGCGGCAGGTCAATCAGCCCCAGCATTTT. It is translated as CASSLRQVNQPQHF.

The chain has TRBV28 and TRBJ1-2, with unresolved D. Between the trimmed V and J ends, which lost 6 bases and 4 bases, there was a span of 9 bases. CDR1 and CDR2 (germline): MDHEN, SYDVKM. The CDR3 is 12 amino acids. The DNA of the CDR3 is TGTGCCAGCAGCCAAGAAGTCTATGGCTACACCTTC. It specifies CASSQEVYGYTF.

This sequence joins TRBV6-2 or TRBV6-3 and TRBJ1-3, with unresolved D. The CDR3 has 17 amino acids. CDR1 MNHEY and CDR2 SVGEGT come from the germline V gene. V lost 2 bases and J 0 bases, leaving 14 bases between the germline ends. The CDR3 reads CASSYEGFLLSGNTIYF. The CDR3 region has the DNA TGTGCCAGCAGTTACGAAGGGTTTCTCCTCTCTGGAAACACCATATATTTT.